These T cell receptor beta chains were read from a single sample in a study of cytomegalovirus exposure and HLA in healthy donors. Generated by immunoSEQ multiplex PCR, the TCRdb table keeps only in-frame clones and is missing some. This table has 250,000 or so clones, roughly 89% appearing once. Sequencing input: PBMCs. These receptors originate from a man aged 18 to 30 in good health and CMV-seronegative. CDR3s include the opening cysteine and the closing phenylalanine or tryptophan. A D gene is named only where the DNA matches it firmly. Expanded clones get a size class; other rows say once, few or many, or leave the size out.

size,D,V,J,CDR3,DNA
.,TRBD2,TRBV5-5,TRBJ2-7,CASSAGTSGNYEQYF,TGTGCCAGCAGCGCCGGGACTAGCGGGAACTACGAGCAGTACTTC
.,TRBD1,TRBV28,TRBJ1-2,CASRPWTGKYGYTF,TGTGCCAGCAGACCCTGGACAGGGAAGTATGGCTACACCTTC
.,.,TRBV15,TRBJ1-5,CATSFRLYQPQHF,TGTGCCACCAGCTTCAGGTTGTATCAGCCCCAGCATTTT
once,.,TRBV11-2,TRBJ2-7,CASSARAGYEQYF,TGTGCCAGCTCCGCCAGGGCGGGATACGAGCAGTACTTC
.,TRBD2,TRBV5-4,TRBJ2-1,CASSLSLAGDNEQFF,TGTGCCAGCAGCTTGTCCCTAGCGGGGGACAATGAGCAGTTCTTC
once,TRBD2,TRBV28,TRBJ2-7,CASRGGELFYEQYF,TGTGCCAGTCGGGGGGGCGAGCTATTCTACGAGCAGTACTTC
.,.,TRBV30,TRBJ1-6,CAWRDVQGYSYNSPLHF,TGTGCCTGGAGGGATGTACAGGGTTACTCCTATAATTCACCCCTCCACTTT
.,.,TRBV27,TRBJ1-1,CASSLVYAGTEAFF,TGTGCCAGCAGTTTGGTCTACGCGGGCACTGAAGCTTTCTTT
.,.,TRBV11-2,TRBJ1-1,CASSLDKSEQGYTEAFF,TGTGCCAGCAGCTTAGACAAGTCGGAACAGGGCTACACTGAAGCTTTCTTT
.,.,TRBV18,TRBJ2-7,CASSPSGASSYEQYF,TGTGCCAGCTCACCAAGCGGAGCAAGCTCCTACGAGCAGTACTTC
.,TRBD1,TRBV14,TRBJ1-5,CASSQDPRTGDVQPQHF,TGTGCCAGCAGCCAAGACCCACGGACAGGGGACGTTCAGCCCCAGCATTTT
.,TRBD2,TRBV5-1,TRBJ2-1,CASKTGGDNEQFF,TGCGCCAGCAAAACGGGGGGAGACAATGAGCAGTTCTTC
.,.,TRBV6-1,TRBJ2-7,CASSESGSYEQYF,TGTGCCAGCAGTGAATCCGGTTCGTACGAGCAGTACTTC
.,.,TRBV14,TRBJ2-3,CASSLSVTQYF,TGTGCCAGCAGCCTTTCAGTTACGCAGTATTTT
.,TRBD1,TRBV7-2,TRBJ2-7,CASGVDRGKYEQYF,TGTGCCAGCGGGGTTGACAGGGGGAAATACGAGCAGTACTTC
once,.,TRBV7-9,TRBJ2-7,CASSLDSSYEQYF,TGTGCCAGCAGCTTAGACTCCTCCTACGAGCAGTACTTC
.,TRBD1,TRBV5-1,TRBJ2-7,CASSLWTGRDEQYF,TGCGCCAGCAGCTTATGGACAGGTAGAGACGAGCAGTACTTC
few,TRBD2,TRBV4-1,TRBJ2-7,CASSQDPWTSDYEQYF,TGCGCCAGCAGCCAAGATCCCTGGACTAGCGATTACGAGCAGTACTTC
few,.,TRBV4-3,TRBJ2-2,CASSQGQASGELFF,TGCGCCAGCAGCCAAGGACAAGCCAGTGGGGAGCTGTTTTTT
.,TRBD1,TRBV27,TRBJ2-7,CASSLRQGQGYSYEQYF,TGTGCCAGCAGTCTACGCCAGGGACAGGGTTACTCCTACGAGCAGTACTTC
.,TRBD2,TRBV4-1,TRBJ2-7,CASSPSRLAGGMREQYF,TGCGCCAGCAGCCCTTCTCGACTAGCGGGAGGAATGAGAGAGCAGTACTTC
.,.,TRBV7-2,TRBJ2-5,CASSPGTGETQYF,TGTGCCAGCAGCCCCGGGACTGGAGAGACCCAGTACTTC
.,.,TRBV7-9,TRBJ2-7,CASSLKGYEQYF,TGTGCCAGCAGCTTAAAGGGGTACGAGCAGTACTTC
few,TRBD1,TRBV27,TRBJ1-3,CATADRTGNTIYF,TGTGCCACCGCGGACAGGACTGGAAACACCATATATTTT
few,.,TRBV5-8,TRBJ1-1,CASSLAPVRAFF,TGTGCCAGCAGCTTGGCACCGGTGAGGGCTTTCTTT
.,TRBD1,TRBV27,TRBJ1-1,CASSYGQGTEAFF,TGTGCCAGCAGTTACGGACAGGGCACTGAAGCTTTCTTT
.,.,TRBV9,TRBJ1-4,CASSVEGRGGNEKLFF,TGTGCCAGCAGCGTAGAAGGTCGGGGAGGGAATGAAAAACTGTTTTTT
.,.,TRBV7-2,TRBJ2-2,CASSFKRVTGELFF,TGTGCCAGCAGCTTTAAACGGGTCACCGGGGAGCTGTTTTTT
.,.,TRBV2,TRBJ2-5,CASTPSGGLEETQYF,TGTGCCAGCACTCCAAGCGGCGGCTTGGAAGAGACCCAGTACTTC
.,.,TRBV7-8,TRBJ1-4,CASSSRQTNEKLFF,TGTGCCAGCAGCTCACGACAGACTAATGAAAAACTGTTTTTT
.,TRBD1,TRBV7-2,TRBJ2-7,CASSRGTGPLEQYF,TGTGCCAGCAGCCGAGGGACAGGCCCCCTAGAGCAGTACTTC
.,TRBD2,TRBV5-4,TRBJ2-7,CASSFAGLAVYEQYF,TGTGCCAGCAGCTTTGCGGGACTAGCGGTATACGAGCAGTACTTC
.,TRBD2,TRBV19,TRBJ2-4,CASSMAGGIAKNIQYF,TGTGCCAGTAGTATGGCGGGGGGAATAGCCAAAAACATTCAGTACTTC
.,.,TRBV7-3,TRBJ1-5,CASSLSPDQPQHF,TGTGCCAGCAGCTTAAGCCCAGATCAGCCCCAGCATTTT
.,.,TRBV29-1,TRBJ2-3,CSALSQGGTNTQYF,TGCAGCGCGTTGAGCCAGGGGGGAACCAATACGCAGTATTTT
.,TRBD2,TRBV28,TRBJ2-7,CASSLILTSGRVTSYEQYF,TGTGCCAGCAGTTTAATCTTAACTAGCGGGAGAGTGACGAGTTACGAGCAGTACTTC
once,TRBD1,TRBV28,TRBJ2-7,CASSGTGSEQYF,TGTGCCAGCTCCGGGACAGGGTCCGAGCAGTACTTC
once,.,TRBV9,TRBJ1-5,CASSVSGGNQPQHF,TGTGCCAGCAGCGTTTCAGGGGGCAATCAGCCCCAGCATTTT